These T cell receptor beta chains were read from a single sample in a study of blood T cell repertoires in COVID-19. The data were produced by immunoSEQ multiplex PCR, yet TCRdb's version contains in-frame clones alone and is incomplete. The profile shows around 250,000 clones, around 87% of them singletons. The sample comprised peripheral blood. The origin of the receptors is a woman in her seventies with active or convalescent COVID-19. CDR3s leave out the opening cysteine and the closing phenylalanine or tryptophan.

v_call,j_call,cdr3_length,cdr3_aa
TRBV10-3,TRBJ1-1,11,AIRETANTEAF
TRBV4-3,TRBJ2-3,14,ASSQVGRGPTDTQY
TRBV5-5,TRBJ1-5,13,ASSPGGRLNQPQH
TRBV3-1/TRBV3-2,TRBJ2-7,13,ASSQGGQPPYEQY
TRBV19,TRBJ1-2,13,ASSIRRTANYGYT
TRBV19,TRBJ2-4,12,ATRGRQGVDIQY
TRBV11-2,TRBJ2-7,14,ASSLTRTGHSYEQY
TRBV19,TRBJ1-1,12,ASSILDRNTEAF
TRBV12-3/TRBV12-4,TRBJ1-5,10,ASRSDYQPQH
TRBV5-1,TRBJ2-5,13,ASSLPTGRQETQY
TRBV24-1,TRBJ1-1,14,ATSDAKTGGNTEAF
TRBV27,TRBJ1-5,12,ASSLTGWNQPQH
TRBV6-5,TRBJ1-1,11,ASRQGSNTEAF
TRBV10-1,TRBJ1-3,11,ASSDTAGNTIY
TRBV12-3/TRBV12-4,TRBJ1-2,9,ASSLSYGYT
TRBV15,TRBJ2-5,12,ATRTGGLQETQY
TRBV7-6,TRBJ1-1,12,ASSSQGARTEAF
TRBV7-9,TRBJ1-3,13,ASSRQFFSGNTIY
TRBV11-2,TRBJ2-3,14,ASSLGNSPSTDTQY
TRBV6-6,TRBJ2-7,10,ASQSRDYEQY
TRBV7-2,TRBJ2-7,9,ASSPSYEQY
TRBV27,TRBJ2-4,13,ASSFQGAAKNIQY
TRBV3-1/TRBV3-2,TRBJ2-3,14,ASSQKTGGGSDTQY
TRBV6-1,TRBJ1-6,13,ASSETGQYNSPLH
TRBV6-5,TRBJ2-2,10,ASIQNTGELF
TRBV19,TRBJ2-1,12,ASSRGQQTNEQF
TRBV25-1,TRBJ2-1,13,ASTLGGYSYNEQF